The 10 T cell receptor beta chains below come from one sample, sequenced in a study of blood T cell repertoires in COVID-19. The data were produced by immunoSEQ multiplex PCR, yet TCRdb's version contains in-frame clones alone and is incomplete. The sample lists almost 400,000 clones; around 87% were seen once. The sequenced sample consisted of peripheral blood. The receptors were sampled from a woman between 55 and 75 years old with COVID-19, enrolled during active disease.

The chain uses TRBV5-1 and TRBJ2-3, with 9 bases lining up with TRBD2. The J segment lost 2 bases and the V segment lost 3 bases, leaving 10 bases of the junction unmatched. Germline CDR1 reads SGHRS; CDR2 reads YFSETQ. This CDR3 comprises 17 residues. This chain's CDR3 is CASSSNPTSGFTDTQYF. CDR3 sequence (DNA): TGCGCCAGCAGCTCGAACCCGACTAGCGGTTTCACAGATACGCAGTATTTT.

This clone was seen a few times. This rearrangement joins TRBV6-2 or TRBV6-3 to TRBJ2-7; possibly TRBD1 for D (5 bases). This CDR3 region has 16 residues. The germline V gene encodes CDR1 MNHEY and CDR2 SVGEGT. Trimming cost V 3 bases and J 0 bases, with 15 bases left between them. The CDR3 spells CASSYTMGQASYEQYF. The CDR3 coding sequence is TGTGCCAGCAGTTATACTATGGGGCAGGCCTCCTACGAGCAGTACTTC.

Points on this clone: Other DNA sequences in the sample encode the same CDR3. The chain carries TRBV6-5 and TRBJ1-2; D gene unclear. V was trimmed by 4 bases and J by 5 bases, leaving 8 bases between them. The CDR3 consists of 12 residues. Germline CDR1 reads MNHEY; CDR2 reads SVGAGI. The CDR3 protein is CASSLTGYGYTF. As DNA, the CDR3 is TGTGCCAGCAGTTTGACTGGTTATGGCTACACCTTC.

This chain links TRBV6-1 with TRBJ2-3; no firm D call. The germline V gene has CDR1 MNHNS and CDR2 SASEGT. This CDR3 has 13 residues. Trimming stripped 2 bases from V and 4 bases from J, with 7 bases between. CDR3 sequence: CASSERGPDTQYF. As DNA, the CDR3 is TGTGCCAGCAGTGAAAGAGGCCCAGATACGCAGTATTTT.

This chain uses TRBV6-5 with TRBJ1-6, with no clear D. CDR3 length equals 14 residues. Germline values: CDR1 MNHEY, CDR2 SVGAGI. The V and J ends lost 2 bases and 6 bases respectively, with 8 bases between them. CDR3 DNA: TGTGCCAGCAGTTACGAGCACAGTAATTCACCCCTCCACTTT. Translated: CASSYEHSNSPLHF.

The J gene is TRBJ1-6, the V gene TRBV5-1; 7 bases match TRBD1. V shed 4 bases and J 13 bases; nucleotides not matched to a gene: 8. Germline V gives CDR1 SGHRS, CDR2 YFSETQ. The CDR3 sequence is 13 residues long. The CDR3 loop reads CASSDNRGSPLHF. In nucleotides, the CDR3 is TGCGCCAGCAGCGATAACAGGGGTTCCCCCCTCCACTTT.

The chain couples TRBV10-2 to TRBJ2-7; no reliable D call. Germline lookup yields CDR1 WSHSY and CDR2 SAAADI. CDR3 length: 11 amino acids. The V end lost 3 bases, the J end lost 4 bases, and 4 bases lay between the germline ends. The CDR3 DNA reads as TGCGCCAGCAGTGAACTATACGAGCAGTACTTC. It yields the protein CASSELYEQYF.

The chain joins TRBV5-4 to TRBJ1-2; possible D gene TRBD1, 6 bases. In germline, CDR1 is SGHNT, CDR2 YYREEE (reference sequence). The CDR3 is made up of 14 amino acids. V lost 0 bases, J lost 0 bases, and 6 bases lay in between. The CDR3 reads CASSLGTANYGYTF. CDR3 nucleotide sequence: TGTGCCAGCAGCTTGGGGACAGCTAACTATGGCTACACCTTC.

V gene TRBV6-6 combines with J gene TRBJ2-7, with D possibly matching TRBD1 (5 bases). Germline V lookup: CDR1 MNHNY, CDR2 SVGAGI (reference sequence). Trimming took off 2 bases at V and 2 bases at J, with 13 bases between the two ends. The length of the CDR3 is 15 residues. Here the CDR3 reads CASSYAQTTAYEQYF. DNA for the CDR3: TGTGCCAGCAGTTACGCCCAAACGACAGCCTACGAGCAGTACTTC.

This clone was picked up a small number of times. CDR3 in amino acids: CASSLDRGQRVTEAFF. In nucleotides, the CDR3 is TGTGCCAGCAGCCTAGACAGGGGTCAAAGGGTGACTGAAGCTTTCTTT. This chain links TRBV27 with TRBJ1-1; 8 nucleotides line up with TRBD1. V was clipped by 6 bases and J by 5 bases; unmatched bases: 14. CDR3 length equals 16 residues. Per germline, CDR1 MNHEY and CDR2 SMNVEV (reference sequence).